This TCR beta chain was observed in a study of blood T cell repertoires in COVID-19. Across the study: There were acute and convalescent COVID-19 samples, and they came from the United States, Italy and Spain.

Per the original data handling: From reference gene primer amplification, estimates of nucleated cell counts were derived. Clones were read by immunoSEQ multiplex PCR, and TCRdb kept only the in-frame ones, dropping some. V, J and clone size reflect that table, while D and trimming were determined from the DNA. The sample has roughly 30,000 clones, 70% to 90% seen once. The ends were cut back, 1 base at V and 4 bases at J, with 11 bases in the middle. The CDR3 extends over 14 amino acids. Germline CDR1 LNHDA, CDR2 SQIVND (reference sequence). The sample comprised peripheral blood. The sequence derives from a human donor in a cohort sampled during active COVID-19. This chain links TRBV19 with TRBJ2-7; D might be TRBD1 (6 bases). CDR3 nucleotides: TGTGCCAGTAGTATAGCAGGGGCGCGATACGAGCAGTACTTC. Translation gives CASSIAGARYEQYF.